This T cell receptor (beta chain) emerged from a study of Ad26.COV2.S vaccination and SARS-CoV-2 variants. Study details: Donor got 5x10^10 or 1x10^11 viral particles of Ad26.COV2.S.

Profiling relied on immunoSEQ multiplex PCR, and the TCRdb table lists in-frame clones only, not all of them. The repertoire consists of fewer than 800,000 clones, with 89% occurring once and the leading ten covering about 1.5%. The CDR3 consists of 11 residues. V lost 0 bases, J lost 7 bases, and 3 bases lay in between. Germline V gene sequence: CDR1 GTSNPN, CDR2 SVGIG (reference sequence). Treatment reported: some 20 received Ad26.COV2.S at low or high dose, single or two shots; about 5 received placebo; per-sample allocation not given. The samples were gathered on day 63 after the first injection of vaccine or placebo. The study used a vaccine consisting of an Ad26 vector that expressed Wuhan-strain SARS-CoV-2 spike. As for this clone: Other DNA sequences in the same sample also yield this CDR3.

The specimen comprised peripheral blood, sampled in a trial of Ad26.COV2.S vaccine versus placebo. The chain uses TRBV30 and TRBJ2-2; no reliable D call. The source of this sequence is a person aged 18-60 years who received the Ad26.COV2.S COVID-19 vaccine or a placebo. The CDR3 DNA is TGTGCCTGGAGTGTCGGCGGGGAGCTGTTTTTT. It specifies CAWSVGGELFF.